These T cell receptor beta chains were read from a single sample in a study of cytomegalovirus exposure and HLA in healthy donors. Sequencing used immunoSEQ multiplex PCR; TCRdb keeps in-frame clones, though not all of them. Among more than 95,000 clones listed, roughly 75% were seen once. Specimen: PBMCs. These receptors originate from a woman aged 35 to 49 in good health and CMV-seronegative. CDR3s include the opening cysteine and the closing phenylalanine or tryptophan. D genes are given only for firm matches. Clone size is stated in some rows and not others, as once, few, many or a class when expanded.

j_call	d_call	clone_size	v_call	cdr3_nt	cdr3_aa
TRBJ2-2	NA	few	TRBV25-1	TGTGCCAGCAGTGACAGGTACACCGGGGAGCTGTTTTTT	CASSDRYTGELFF
TRBJ2-3	NA	NA	TRBV11-1	TGTGCCAGCAGCTACGGTTCAGATACGCAGTATTTT	CASSYGSDTQYF
TRBJ2-1	TRBD1	few	TRBV29-1	TGCAGCGCCTCCCTGAGGGGGACAGGCCCTAATGAGCAGTTCTTC	CSASLRGTGPNEQFF
TRBJ2-3	TRBD2	NA	TRBV7-2	TGTGCCAGCAGACCTGGACTCGGGGGGTTTGAAGATACGCAGTATTTT	CASRPGLGGFEDTQYF
TRBJ2-1	TRBD2	NA	TRBV4-3	TGCGCCAGCAGCCAAGACGGTGCGGGAGGGTACAATGAGCAGTTCTTC	CASSQDGAGGYNEQFF
TRBJ2-1	TRBD2	NA	TRBV6-5	TGTGCCAGCAGTGCCCAGCGGGAGGGGAAGTATGAGCAGTTCTTC	CASSAQREGKYEQFF
TRBJ2-3	NA	few	TRBV18	TGTGCCAGCTCACCCACTCGTGACCGGAGCCTAAATTTT	CASSPTRDRSLNF
TRBJ1-1	TRBD1	NA	TRBV9	TGTGCCAGCAGCCCTCCAACAGGGGGCACTGAAGCTTTCTTT	CASSPPTGGTEAFF
TRBJ2-3	NA	few	TRBV15	TGTGCCACCAGCAGGGTCCAGGGGGATACGCAGTATTTT	CATSRVQGDTQYF
TRBJ2-2	TRBD2	NA	TRBV28	TGTGCCAGCAGTTCCTTTGCGGGAGGGGAAACCGGGGAGCTGTTTTTT	CASSSFAGGETGELFF
TRBJ1-5	NA	NA	TRBV7-2	TGTGCCAGCAGCTTAGGGGCGTTTGGCAATCAGCCCCAGCATTTT	CASSLGAFGNQPQHF
TRBJ2-3	NA	NA	TRBV4-3	TGCGCCAGCAGCCAAGGCTTGCGGAGGGCAGATACGCAGTATTTT	CASSQGLRRADTQYF
TRBJ1-1	TRBD1	NA	TRBV28	TGTGCCAGCAGCTCCGGACAGGGTTGGACTGAAGCTTTCTTT	CASSSGQGWTEAFF
TRBJ2-3	TRBD1	NA	TRBV10-3	TGTGCCATCAAAACAGGGGCGGTTTCAGATACGCAGTATTTT	CAIKTGAVSDTQYF
TRBJ2-3	NA	NA	TRBV30	TGTGCCTGGAGTAGTGGAGGGTCACCAGATACGCAGTATTTT	CAWSSGGSPDTQYF
TRBJ2-2	TRBD1	NA	TRBV19	TGTGCCAGTAGTCGGACAGGAAGACTGACCGGGGAGCTGTTTTTT	CASSRTGRLTGELFF
TRBJ2-7	NA	NA	TRBV18	TGTGCCAGCTCAGACCTAGCTAGGTCCGAGCAGTACTTC	CASSDLARSEQYF
TRBJ2-5	TRBD2	NA	TRBV7-3	TGTGCCAGCAGCCCGGGGGGGGACACAGAGACCCAGTACTTC	CASSPGGDTETQYF
TRBJ2-5	NA	NA	TRBV2	TGTGCCACTTCAGGGCTCCAAGAGACCCAGTACTTC	CATSGLQETQYF